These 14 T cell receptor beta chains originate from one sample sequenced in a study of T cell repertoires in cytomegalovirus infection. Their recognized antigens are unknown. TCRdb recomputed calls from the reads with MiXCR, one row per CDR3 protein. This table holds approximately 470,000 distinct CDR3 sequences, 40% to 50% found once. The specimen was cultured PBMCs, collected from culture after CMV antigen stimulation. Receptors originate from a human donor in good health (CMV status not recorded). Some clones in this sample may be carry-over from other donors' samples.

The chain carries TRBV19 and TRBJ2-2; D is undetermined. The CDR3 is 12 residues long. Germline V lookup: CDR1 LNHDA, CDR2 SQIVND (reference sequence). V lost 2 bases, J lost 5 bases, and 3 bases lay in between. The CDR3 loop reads CASSIRTGELFF. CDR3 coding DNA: TGTGCCAGTAGTATAAGGACCGGGGAGCTGTTTTTT.

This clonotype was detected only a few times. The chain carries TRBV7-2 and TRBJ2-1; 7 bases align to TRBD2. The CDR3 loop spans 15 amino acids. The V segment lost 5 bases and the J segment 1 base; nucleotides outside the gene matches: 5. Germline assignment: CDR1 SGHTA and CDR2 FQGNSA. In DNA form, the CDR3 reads TGTGCCAGCAGCCCGCGGGGGACGTCCTACAATGAGCAGTTCTTC. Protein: CASSPRGTSYNEQFF.

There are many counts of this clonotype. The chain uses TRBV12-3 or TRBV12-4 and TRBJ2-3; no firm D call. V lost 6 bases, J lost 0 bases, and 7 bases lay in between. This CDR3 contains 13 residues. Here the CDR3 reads CASSVLSTDTQYF. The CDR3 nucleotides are TGTGCCAGCAGCGTATTGAGCACAGATACGCAGTATTTT.

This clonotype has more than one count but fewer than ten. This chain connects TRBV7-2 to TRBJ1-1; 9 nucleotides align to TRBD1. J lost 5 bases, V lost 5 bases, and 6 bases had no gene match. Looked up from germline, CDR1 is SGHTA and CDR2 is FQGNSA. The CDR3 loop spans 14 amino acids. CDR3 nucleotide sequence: TGTGCCAGCAGCACTCGGACAGGGGTAACTGAAGCTTTCTTT. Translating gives CASSTRTGVTEAFF.

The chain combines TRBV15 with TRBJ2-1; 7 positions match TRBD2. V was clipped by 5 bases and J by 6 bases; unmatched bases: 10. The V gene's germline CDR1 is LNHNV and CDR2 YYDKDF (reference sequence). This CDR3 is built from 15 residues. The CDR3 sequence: CATSGRTSGINEQFF. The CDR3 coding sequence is TGTGCCACCAGCGGGCGGACAAGCGGGATCAATGAGCAGTTCTTC. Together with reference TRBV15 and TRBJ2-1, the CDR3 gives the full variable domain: DAMVIQNPRYQVTQFGKPVTLSCSQTLNHNVMYWYQQKSSQAPKLLFHYYDKDFNNEADTPDNFQSRRPNTSFCFLDIRSPGLGDTAMYLCATSGRTSGINEQFFGPGTRLTVL.

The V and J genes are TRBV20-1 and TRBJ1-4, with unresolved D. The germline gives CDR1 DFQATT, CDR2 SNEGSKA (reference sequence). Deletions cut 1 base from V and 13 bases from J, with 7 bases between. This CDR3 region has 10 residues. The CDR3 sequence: CSARAGGLFF. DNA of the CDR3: TGCAGTGCTAGAGCGGGAGGACTGTTTTTT.

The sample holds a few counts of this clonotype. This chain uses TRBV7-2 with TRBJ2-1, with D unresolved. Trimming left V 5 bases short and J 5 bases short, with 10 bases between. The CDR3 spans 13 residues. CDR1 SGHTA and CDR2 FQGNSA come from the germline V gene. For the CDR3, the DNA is TGTGCCAGCAGCCCCGCTCTTAACAATGAGCAGTTCTTC. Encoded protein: CASSPALNNEQFF.

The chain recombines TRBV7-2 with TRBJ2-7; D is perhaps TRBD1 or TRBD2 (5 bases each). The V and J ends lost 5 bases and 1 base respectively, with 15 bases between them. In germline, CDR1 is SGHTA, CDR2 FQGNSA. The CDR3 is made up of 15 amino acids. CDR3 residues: CASSHGPGGSYEQYF. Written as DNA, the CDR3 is TGTGCCAGCAGCCACGGCCCTGGGGGATCCTACGAGCAGTACTTC.

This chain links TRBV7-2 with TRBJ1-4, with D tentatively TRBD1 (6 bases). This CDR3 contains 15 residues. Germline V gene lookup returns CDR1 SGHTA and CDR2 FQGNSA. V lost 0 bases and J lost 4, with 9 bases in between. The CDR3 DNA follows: TGTGCCAGCAGCTTAGCAGGACAGTTTAATGAAAAACTGTTTTTT. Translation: CASSLAGQFNEKLFF.

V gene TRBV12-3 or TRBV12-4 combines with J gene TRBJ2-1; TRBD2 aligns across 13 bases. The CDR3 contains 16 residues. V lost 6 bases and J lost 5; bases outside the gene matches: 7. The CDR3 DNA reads TGTGCCAGCAGCCAGACTAGCGGGAGGCCAAACAATGAGCAGTTCTTC. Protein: CASSQTSGRPNNEQFF.

The CDR3 DNA reads TGTGCCAGCAGTGACAGGGTTGCTGGCTACACCTTC. Protein: CASSDRVAGYTF. This chain connects TRBV12-3 or TRBV12-4 to TRBJ1-2, with 7 bases lining up with TRBD1. The CDR3 covers 12 residues. Trimming took 5 bases from V and 7 from J; bases not matched to a gene: 4.

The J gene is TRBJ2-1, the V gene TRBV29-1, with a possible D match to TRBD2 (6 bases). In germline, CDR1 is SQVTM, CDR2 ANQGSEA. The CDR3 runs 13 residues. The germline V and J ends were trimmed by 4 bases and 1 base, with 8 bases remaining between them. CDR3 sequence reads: CSVGGASYNEQFF. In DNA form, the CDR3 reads TGCAGCGTTGGCGGGGCATCCTACAATGAGCAGTTCTTC.

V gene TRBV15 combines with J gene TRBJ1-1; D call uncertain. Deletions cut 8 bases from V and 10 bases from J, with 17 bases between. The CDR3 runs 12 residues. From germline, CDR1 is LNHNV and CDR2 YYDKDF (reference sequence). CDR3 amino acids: CATQDPGVGAFF. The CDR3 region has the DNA TGTGCCACCCAAGACCCAGGTGTTGGAGCTTTCTTT.

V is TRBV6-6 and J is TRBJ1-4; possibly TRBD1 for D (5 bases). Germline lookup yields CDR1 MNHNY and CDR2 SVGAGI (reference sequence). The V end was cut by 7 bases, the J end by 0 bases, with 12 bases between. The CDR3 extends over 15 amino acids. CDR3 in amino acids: CASIRRQSTNEKLFF. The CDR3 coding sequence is TGTGCCAGCATTAGGAGACAGTCAACTAATGAAAAACTGTTTTTT.